This T cell receptor beta chain comes out of a study of long-term antiretroviral therapy in people with HIV. Germline V gene sequence: CDR1 MDHEN, CDR2 SYDVKM. The CDR3 runs to 18 residues. V lost 3 bases and J 0 bases, leaving 17 bases between the germline ends. Findings of the study overall: Nothing was known about ART adherence, viral resistance or changes in therapy.

For each donor, at least one pre-ART and at least two post-ART PBMC samples were available. Regarding this clone: Its specificity is not known.

The assay used was immunoSEQ (version v3.0), run at survey level. Profiling relied on immunoSEQ multiplex PCR, and the TCRdb table lists in-frame clones only, not all of them. The profile shows 40,000 to 50,000 clones, 85% to 95% of them singletons. The rearrangement joins TRBV28 to TRBJ1-4, with D unresolved. This sequence was found in a man aged 30-40 years with HIV. The sample was unsorted PBMCs, taken about 9.1 years after starting antiretroviral therapy. The CDR3: CASSFGFHDVATNEKLFF. Here the CDR3 DNA reads TGTGCCAGCAGTTTTGGGTTTCACGACGTAGCAACTAATGAAAAACTGTTTTTT.